This entry features one T cell receptor beta chain sequence. Its specific antigen is unknown. Base-call qualities are not available, and no considerably larger clone is one nucleotide away. This sample is part of a study of T-cell memory formation after mild COVID-19 (dated by TCRdb to the early 2020s). For the study in its entirety: TCR sequence clusters from the two donors were largely donor specific. In two donors, T-cell clones that expanded and contracted after mild COVID-19 were followed by sequencing TCRalpha and TCRbeta repertoires longitudinally. Two young, previously healthy adult volunteers made up the cohort, one male and one female. General findings and caveats noted by the study authors: Clones that contracted from day 15 to 85 showed balanced CD4/CD8 phenotypes, whereas a second wave of clones that expanded from day 15 to 37 leaned towards CD4+. Only a couple of mild cases were covered by the study, and larger cohorts that include severe cases with pre-infection samples were considered necessary. The detection of some responding clones in pre-infection memory suggests that pre-existing cross-reactive memory T cells joined the SARS-CoV-2 response. Contracting CD4+ clones appeared mostly in the CM and EM memory subsets, whereas CD8+ clones were enriched in EMRA. SARS-CoV-2 specificity was not confirmed for the second-wave clones peaking on day 37.

Ficoll-Paque density gradient centrifugation was the method used to isolate PBMCs. Sequenced using an Illumina NovaSeq 6000. TCRalpha and TCRbeta cDNA libraries were constructed by 5'RACE with constant-segment primers, with sample barcodes and unique molecular identifiers being introduced. Trizol reagent was used to extract RNA from every sample. Amplification of the libraries took two PCR steps, and the second step added a second sample barcode plus Illumina TruSeq adapters. Sequencing of libraries was performed on an Illumina NovaSeq with 2 x 150 bp paired-end reads. For the original study's pipeline: The reads were demultiplexed and collapsed into UMI-guided consensus sequences using migec v1.2.7. With mixcr v2.1.11, UMI consensuses were aligned to TRA and TRB V and J templates and assembled into clonotypes. A clonotype was counted as expanded or contracted only if both edgeR and NoisET called the change significant, with noise models trained on biological replicates. For edgeR calls, the thresholds were a false discovery rate-adjusted p below 0.01 and a log2 fold-change of 1. PCA with hierarchical clustering of max-normalized trajectories of the 1000 most abundant clonotypes was used as exploratory dynamics analysis. Separately sequenced CD4+ and CD8+ repertoires were used to assign the CD4 or CD8 phenotype of responding clones. TCRdb's own reprocessing of the public reads used fastp at Q25 and MiXCR and kept productive beta chains. When rows share a CDR3 protein, they turn into one entry using the most common DNA and genes. TCRdb's processing, not the authors', yielded these V and J calls. The sample contains 300,000 to 350,000 distinct CDR3 sequences, roughly 13% of them found a single time. Around 20% of the sample is held by the ten biggest clonotypes.

This TCR was sampled from a man younger than 30 who had mild COVID-19 (a few samples of this study predate the infection). The sample titles of this study are shuffled in the database, so cell type and time point are left out; the donor was told from shared clones. The sequencing input was PBMCs or a T cell subset sorted from them (not recorded which).

The DNA is TGTGCCAGCAGCTCGCCTTGGACAGGAGACCAAGAGACCCAGTACTTC. It encodes CASSSPWTGDQETQYF. The sequence joins TRBV7-2 to TRBJ2-5, with 7 bases aligning to TRBD1. From the germline V gene, CDR1 is SGHTA and CDR2 is FQGNSA. There are 16 amino acids in the CDR3, from cysteine to phenylalanine inclusive. The read is trimmed to its CDR3 DNA, 48 bases read in frame from base 1. Trimming accounts for 4 bases at V and 0 bases at J, while the number of junction bases matched to no gene is 8.